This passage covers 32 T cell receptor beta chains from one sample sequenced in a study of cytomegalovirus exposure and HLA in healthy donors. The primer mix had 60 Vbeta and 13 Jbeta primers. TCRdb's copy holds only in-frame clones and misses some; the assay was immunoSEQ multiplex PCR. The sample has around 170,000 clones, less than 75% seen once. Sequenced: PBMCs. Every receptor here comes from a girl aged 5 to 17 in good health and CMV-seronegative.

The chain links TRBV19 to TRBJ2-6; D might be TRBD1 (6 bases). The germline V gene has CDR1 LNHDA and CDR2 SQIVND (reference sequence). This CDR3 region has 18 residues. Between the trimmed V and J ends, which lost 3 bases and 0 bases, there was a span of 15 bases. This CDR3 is CASSIVDRLSSGANVLTF. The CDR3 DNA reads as TGTGCCAGTAGTATCGTAGACAGGCTAAGCTCTGGGGCCAACGTCCTGACTTTC.

In DNA form, the CDR3 reads TGTGCTAGTGGTTTGGCACTCGGACAGGGGGCAGAGTACGAGCAGTACTTC. Translated, it gives CASGLALGQGAEYEQYF. V and J are TRBV12-5 and TRBJ2-7, with 11 bases matching TRBD1. The CDR3 sequence is 17 residues long. In germline, CDR1 is LGHNT, CDR2 FRNRAP. The V gene end was trimmed by 1 base and the J gene end by 4 bases; junction bases not matched to a gene: 9.

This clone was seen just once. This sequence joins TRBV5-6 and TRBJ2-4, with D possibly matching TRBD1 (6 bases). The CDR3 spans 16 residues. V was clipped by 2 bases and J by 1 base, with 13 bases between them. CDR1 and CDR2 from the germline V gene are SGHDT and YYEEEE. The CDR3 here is CASSFLQGLAKNIQYF. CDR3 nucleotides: TGTGCCAGCAGCTTCTTGCAGGGGCTGGCCAAAAACATTCAGTACTTC.

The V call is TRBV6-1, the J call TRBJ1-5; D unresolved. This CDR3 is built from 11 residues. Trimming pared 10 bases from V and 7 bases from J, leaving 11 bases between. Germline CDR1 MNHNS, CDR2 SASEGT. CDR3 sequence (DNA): TGTGCCACTGAGGGAGTGCAGCCCCAGCATTTT. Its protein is CATEGVQPQHF.

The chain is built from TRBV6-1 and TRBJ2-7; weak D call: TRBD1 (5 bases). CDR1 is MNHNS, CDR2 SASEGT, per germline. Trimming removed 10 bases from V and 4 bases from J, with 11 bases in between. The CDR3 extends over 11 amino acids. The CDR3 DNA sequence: TGTGCCATTAGCAGGGCGTACGAGCAGTACTTC. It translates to CAISRAYEQYF.

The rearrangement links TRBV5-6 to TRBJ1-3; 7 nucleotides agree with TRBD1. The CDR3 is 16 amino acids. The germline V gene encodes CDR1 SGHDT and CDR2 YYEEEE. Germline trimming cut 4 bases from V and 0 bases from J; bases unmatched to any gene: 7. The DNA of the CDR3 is TGTGCCAGCAGCGTGGGACAGACGAGCTCTGGAAACACCATATATTTT. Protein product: CASSVGQTSSGNTIYF.

The CDR3 nucleotides are TGTGCCAGCAGTGAAGGGGGTTCGAGACAGGGGTTTGGCTACACCTTC. Encoded protein: CASSEGGSRQGFGYTF. This chain connects TRBV2 to TRBJ1-2, with 8 bases fitting TRBD1. The V and J ends lost 1 base and 7 bases, in that order; junction bases with no gene match: 11. CDR1 is SNHLY, CDR2 FYNNEI, per germline. CDR3 size: 16 residues.

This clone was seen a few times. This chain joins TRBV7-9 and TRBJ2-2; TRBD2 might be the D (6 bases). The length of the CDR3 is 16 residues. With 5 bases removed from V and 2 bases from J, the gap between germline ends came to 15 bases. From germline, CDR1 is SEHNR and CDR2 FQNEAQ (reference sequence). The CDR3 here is CASSGGSSSNTGELFF. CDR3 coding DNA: TGTGCCAGCAGCGGGGGGTCCAGCTCTAACACCGGGGAGCTGTTTTTT.

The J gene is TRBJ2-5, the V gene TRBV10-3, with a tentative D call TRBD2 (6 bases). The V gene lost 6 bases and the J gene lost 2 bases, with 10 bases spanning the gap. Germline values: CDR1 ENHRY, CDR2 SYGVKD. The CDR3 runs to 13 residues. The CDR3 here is CAIREGTQETQYF. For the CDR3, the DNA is TGTGCCATCAGGGAGGGGACTCAAGAGACCCAGTACTTC.

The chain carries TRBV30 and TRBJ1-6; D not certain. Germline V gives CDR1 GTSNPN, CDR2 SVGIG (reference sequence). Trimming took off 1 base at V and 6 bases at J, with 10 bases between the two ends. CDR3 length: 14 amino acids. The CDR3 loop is CAWSAGKGNSPLHF. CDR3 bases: TGTGCCTGGAGTGCCGGGAAGGGTAATTCACCCCTCCACTTT. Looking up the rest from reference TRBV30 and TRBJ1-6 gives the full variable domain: SQTIHQWPATLVQPVGSPLSLECTVEGTSNPNLYWYRQAAGRGLQLLFYSVGIGQISSEVPQNLSASRPQDRQFILSSKKLLLSDSGFYLCAWSAGKGNSPLHFGNGTRLTVT.

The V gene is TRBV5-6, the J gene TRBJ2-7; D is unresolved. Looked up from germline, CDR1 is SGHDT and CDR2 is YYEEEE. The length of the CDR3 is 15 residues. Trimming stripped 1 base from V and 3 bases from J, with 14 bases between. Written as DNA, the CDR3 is TGTGCCAGCAGCTTGAGAGGCCCCGGTGGCTACGAGCAGTACTTC. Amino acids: CASSLRGPGGYEQYF.

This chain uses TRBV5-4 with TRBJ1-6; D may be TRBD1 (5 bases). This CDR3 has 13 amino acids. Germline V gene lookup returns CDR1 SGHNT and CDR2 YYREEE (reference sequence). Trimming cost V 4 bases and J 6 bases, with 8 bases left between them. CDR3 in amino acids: CASSIDSNSPLHF. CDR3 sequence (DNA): TGTGCCAGCAGCATAGACAGTAATTCACCCCTCCACTTT.

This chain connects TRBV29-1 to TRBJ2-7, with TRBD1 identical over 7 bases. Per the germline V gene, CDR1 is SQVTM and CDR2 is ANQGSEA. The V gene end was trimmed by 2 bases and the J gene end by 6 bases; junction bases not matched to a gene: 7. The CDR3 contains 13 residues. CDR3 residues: CSVELDRASEQYF. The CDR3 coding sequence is TGCAGCGTTGAACTTGACAGGGCAAGCGAGCAGTACTTC.

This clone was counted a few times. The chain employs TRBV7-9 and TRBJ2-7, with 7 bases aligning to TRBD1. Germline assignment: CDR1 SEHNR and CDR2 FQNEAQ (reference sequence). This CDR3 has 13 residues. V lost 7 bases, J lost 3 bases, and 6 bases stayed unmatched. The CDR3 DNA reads TGTGCCAGCAACAGGGACAGCCGCTACGAGCAGTACTTC. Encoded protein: CASNRDSRYEQYF.

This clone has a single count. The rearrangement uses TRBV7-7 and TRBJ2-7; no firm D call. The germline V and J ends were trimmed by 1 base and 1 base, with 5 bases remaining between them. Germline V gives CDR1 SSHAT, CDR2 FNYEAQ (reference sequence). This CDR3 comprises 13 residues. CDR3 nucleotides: TGTGCCAGCAGCTTAGATCCGTCCTACGAGCAGTACTTC. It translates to CASSLDPSYEQYF. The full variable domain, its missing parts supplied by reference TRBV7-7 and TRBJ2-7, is GAGVSQSPRYKVTKRGQDVTLRCDPISSHATLYWYQQALGQGPEFLTYFNYEAQPDKSGLPSDRFSAERPEGSISTLTIQRTEQRDSAMYRCASSLDPSYEQYFGPGTRLTVT.

CDR3 nucleotides: TGTGCCAGCAGCGTAGTAGCGGGGGGGAAAACAGATACGCAGTATTTT. Translated, it gives CASSVVAGGKTDTQYF. The chain carries TRBV9 and TRBJ2-3; 11 bases match TRBD2. From germline, CDR1 is SGDLS and CDR2 YYNGEE. The CDR3 sequence is 16 residues long. Unmatched junction bases numbered 3, after V lost 0 bases and J lost 3 bases.

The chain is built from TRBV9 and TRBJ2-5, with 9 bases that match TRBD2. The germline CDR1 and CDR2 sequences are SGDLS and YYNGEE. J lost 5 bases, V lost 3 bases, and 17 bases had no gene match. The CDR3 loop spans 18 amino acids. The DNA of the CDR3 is TGTGCCAGCAGCGGGGGGGGTGTAGGCCTAGCGGGGACCGAGACCCAGTACTTC. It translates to CASSGGGVGLAGTETQYF.

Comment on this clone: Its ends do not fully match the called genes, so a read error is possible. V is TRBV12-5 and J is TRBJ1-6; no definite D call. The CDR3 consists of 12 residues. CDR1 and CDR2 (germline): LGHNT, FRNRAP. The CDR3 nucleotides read TGTGCTGGTGGTTCTGATAATTCACCCCTCCACTTT. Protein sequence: CAGGSDNSPLHF.

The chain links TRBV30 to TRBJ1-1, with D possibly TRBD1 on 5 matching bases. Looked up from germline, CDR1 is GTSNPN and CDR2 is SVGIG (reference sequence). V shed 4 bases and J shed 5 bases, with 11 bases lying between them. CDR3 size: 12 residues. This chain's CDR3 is CAWNWGETEAFF. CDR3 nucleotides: TGTGCCTGGAATTGGGGGGAAACTGAAGCTTTCTTT.

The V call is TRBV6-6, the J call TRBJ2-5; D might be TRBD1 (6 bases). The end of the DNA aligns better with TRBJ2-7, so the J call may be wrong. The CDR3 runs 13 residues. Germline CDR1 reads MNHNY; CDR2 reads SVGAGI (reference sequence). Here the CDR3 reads CASSWDTAYEQYF. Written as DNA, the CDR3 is TGTGCCAGCAGCTGGGACACAGCCTACGAGCAGTACTTC.

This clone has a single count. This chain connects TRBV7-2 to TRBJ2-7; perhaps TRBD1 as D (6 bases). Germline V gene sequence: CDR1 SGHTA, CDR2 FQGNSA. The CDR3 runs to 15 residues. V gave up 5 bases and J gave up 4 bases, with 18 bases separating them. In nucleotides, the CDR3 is TGTGCCAGCAGCCCAGGGGCAGGTCAAGGGTACGAGCAGTACTTC. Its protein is CASSPGAGQGYEQYF.

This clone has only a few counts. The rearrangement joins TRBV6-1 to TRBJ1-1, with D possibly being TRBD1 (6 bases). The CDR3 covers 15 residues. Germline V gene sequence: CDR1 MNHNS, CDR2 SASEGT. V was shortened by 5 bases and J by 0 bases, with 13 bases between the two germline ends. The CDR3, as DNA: TGTGCCAGCAGTCGAACAGGGAACCTGAACACTGAAGCTTTCTTT. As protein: CASSRTGNLNTEAFF.

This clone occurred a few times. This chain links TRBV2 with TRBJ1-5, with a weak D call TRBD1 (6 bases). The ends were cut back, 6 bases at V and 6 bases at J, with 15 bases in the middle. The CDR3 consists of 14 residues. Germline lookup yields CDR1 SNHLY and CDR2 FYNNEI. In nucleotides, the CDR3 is TGTGCCAGCAGAGGGGGTACTGTAGGTCAGCCCCAGCATTTT. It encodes CASRGGTVGQPQHF. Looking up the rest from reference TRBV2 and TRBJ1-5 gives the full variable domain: EPEVTQTPSHQVTQMGQEVILRCVPISNHLYFYWYRQILGQKVEFLVSFYNNEISEKSEIFDDQFSVERPDGSNFTLKIRSTKLEDSAMYFCASRGGTVGQPQHFGDGTRLSIL.

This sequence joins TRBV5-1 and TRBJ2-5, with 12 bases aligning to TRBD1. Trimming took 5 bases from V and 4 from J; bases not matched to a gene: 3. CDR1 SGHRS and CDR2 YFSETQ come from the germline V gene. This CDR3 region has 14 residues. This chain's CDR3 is CASRGQGAGETQYF. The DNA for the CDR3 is TGCGCCAGCAGGGGACAGGGGGCCGGAGAGACCCAGTACTTC.

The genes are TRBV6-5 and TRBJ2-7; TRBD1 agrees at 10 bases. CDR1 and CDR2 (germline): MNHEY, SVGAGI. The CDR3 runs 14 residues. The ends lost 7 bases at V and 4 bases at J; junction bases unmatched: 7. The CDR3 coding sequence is TGTGCCAGCATACGGGGACAGGGGCATTACGAGCAGTACTTC. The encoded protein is CASIRGQGHYEQYF.

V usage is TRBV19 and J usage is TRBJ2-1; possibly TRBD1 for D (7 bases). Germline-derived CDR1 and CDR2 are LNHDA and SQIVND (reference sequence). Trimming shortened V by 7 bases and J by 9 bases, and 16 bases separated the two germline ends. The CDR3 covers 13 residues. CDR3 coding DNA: TGTGCCAGTAATAAGCAGGGGGGAGGTGAGCAGTTCTTC. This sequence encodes CASNKQGGGEQFF.

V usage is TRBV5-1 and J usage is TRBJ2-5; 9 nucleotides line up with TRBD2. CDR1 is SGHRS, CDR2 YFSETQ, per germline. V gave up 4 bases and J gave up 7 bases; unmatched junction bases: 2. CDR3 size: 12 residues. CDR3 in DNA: TGCGCCAGCAGCGAGACTAGCGGGACCCAGTACTTC. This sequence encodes CASSETSGTQYF.

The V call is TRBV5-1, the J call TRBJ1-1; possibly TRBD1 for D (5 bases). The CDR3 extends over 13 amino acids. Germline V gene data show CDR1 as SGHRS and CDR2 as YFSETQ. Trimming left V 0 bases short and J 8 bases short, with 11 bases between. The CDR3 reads CASSLAAGPEAFF. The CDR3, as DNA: TGCGCCAGCAGCTTGGCCGCAGGGCCAGAAGCTTTCTTT.

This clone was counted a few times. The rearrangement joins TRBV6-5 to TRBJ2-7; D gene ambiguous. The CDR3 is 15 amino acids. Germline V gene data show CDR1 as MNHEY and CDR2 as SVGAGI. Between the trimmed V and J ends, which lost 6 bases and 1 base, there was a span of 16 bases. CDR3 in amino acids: CASSRGRPSSYEQYF. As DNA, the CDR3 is TGTGCCAGCAGCCGAGGTCGTCCGAGTTCCTACGAGCAGTACTTC.

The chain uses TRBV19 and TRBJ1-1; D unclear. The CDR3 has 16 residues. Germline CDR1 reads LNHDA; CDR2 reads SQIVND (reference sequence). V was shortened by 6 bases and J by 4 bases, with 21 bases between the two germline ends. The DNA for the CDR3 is TGTGCCAGTAGCAGGTCCACAAATCCTTCGGCCACTGAAGCTTTCTTT. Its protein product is CASSRSTNPSATEAFF. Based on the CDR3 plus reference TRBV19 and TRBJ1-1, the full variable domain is DGGITQSPKYLFRKEGQNVTLSCEQNLNHDAMYWYRQDPGQGLRLIYYSQIVNDFQKGDIAEGYSVSREKKESFPLTVTSAQKNPTAFYLCASSRSTNPSATEAFFGQGTRLTVV.

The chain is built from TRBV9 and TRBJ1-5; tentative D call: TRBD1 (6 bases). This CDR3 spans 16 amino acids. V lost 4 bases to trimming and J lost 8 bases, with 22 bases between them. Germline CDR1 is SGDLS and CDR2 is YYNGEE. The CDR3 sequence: CASSQYSGHGTEPQHF. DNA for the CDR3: TGTGCCAGCAGCCAATATTCGGGACACGGTACGGAGCCCCAGCATTTT.

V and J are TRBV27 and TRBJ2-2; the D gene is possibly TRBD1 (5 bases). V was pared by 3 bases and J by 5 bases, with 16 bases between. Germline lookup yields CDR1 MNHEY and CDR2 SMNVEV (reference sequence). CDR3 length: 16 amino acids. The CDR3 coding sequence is TGTGCCAGCAGTTTTCACAGCCAGGGTCAAACCGGGGAGCTGTTTTTT. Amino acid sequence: CASSFHSQGQTGELFF.